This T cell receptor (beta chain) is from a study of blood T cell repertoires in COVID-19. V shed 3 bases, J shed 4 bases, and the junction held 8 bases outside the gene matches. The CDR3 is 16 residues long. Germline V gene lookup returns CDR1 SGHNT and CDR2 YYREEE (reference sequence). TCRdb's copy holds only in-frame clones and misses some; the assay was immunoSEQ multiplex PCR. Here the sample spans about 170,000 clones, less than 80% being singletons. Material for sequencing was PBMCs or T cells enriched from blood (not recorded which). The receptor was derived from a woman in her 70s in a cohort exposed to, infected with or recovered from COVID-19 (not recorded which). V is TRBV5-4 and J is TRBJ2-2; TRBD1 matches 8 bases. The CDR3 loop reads CASSSRRQGSTGELFF. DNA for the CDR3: TGTGCCAGCAGCTCGCGACGACAGGGGAGCACCGGGGAGCTGTTTTTT.